What follows describes a single T cell receptor (beta chain). Its binding antigen is unknown. There are no base qualities to consult, and no much larger clone falls within one base. The germline V gene yields SGDLS for CDR1 and YYNGEE for CDR2. Trimming takes 6 bases from V and 4 bases from J, and the germline ends sit 14 bases apart. The CDR3, from cysteine to phenylalanine, totals 15 residues. The entry retains the CDR3 DNA only, 45 bases that are in frame from base 1. The immunoSEQ Assay, a bias-controlled multiplex PCR, was used to amplify TCRbeta CDR3 regions from genomic DNA. The published analysis was carried out like this. Nucleated cell counts per sample were estimated from amplification of reference gene primers within the assay. To quantify the absolute abundance of each unique TCRbeta CDR3 rearrangement, sequence reads were collapsed and filtered. Productive Simpson clonality was computed per sample as the square root of Simpson's diversity index over productive rearrangements. Imported from immuneACCESS, the table was reduced by TCRdb to in-frame sequences with V and J called. These copies leave out some clones; in studies compared against another copy, an unresolved V gene accounts for under half, and the cause of the remainder is not known. V, J and clone size are those of that table, while D and trimming were read from the DNA. This sample gives about 74,000 clones in total; 70% to 90% of them show up just once. The leading ten clones occupy 1.9% of the sample.

These data belong to a study of blood T cell repertoires in COVID-19 (dated by TCRdb to 2019 to 2021). Some background on the complete study: The collaborator samples originated in the United States, Italy and Spain and spanned the acute and convalescent phases of COVID-19. The dataset comprised deeply sampled blood TCRbeta repertoires from subjects exposed to, actively infected with, or recovered from COVID-19. The sample metadata nearly always contained a de-identified subject ID, COVID-19 status, age in years and sex. Where available, HLA class I and class II types were taken from metadata supplied by the sample provider and were not determined by assay-based typing. A freely available public database, intended as a resource for researchers studying the immune response to SARS-CoV-2, is where the repertoires were released. The material from the prospective study consisted of cDNA or gDNA derived from T cells, B-cell-depleted T cells, or PBMCs. Samples were obtained from the ongoing ImmuneRACE study (first 160 participants) and from approximately 1,200 subjects provided by 6 global collaborators.

General conclusions and limits of the study: The amount of clinical and demographic metadata varied by source and participant and was provided uncurated.

Whole blood was collected in K2EDTA tubes by collaborating institutions according to the institutions' own protocols. For TCRbeta analysis, collaborators shipped samples as frozen whole blood, isolated PBMCs, or DNA extracted from either of those sample types. The clonotype originates from a woman older than 75 with active or convalescent COVID-19. The V and J genes are TRBV9 and TRBJ1-6; a tentative D match to TRBD1 spans 6 bases. The sequenced sample consisted of peripheral blood. The CDR3 protein is CASTEGGDYNSPLHF. The DNA sequence is as follows: TGTGCCAGCACCGAGGGGGGGGATTATAATTCACCCCTCCACTTT.